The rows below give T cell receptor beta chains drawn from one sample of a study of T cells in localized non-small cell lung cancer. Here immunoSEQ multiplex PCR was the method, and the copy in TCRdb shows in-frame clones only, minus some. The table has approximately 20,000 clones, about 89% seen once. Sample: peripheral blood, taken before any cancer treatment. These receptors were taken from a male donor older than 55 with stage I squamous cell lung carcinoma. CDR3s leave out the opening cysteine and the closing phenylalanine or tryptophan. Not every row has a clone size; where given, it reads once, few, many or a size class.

CDR3 protein: ASSADTRPYEQY
V gene: TRBV30
clone size: -
J gene: TRBJ2-7

CDR3 protein: ASSWIGGSNGYT
V gene: TRBV28
clone size: -
J gene: TRBJ1-2

CDR3 protein: ASSRGPPSYEQY
V gene: TRBV7-9
clone size: -
J gene: TRBJ2-7

CDR3 protein: ASSQAGVFTDTQY
V gene: TRBV16
clone size: -
J gene: TRBJ2-3

CDR3 protein: ASSSTGTGKPYEQY
V gene: TRBV6-6
clone size: -
J gene: TRBJ2-7

CDR3 protein: ASSQTGSLQETQY
V gene: TRBV28
clone size: -
J gene: TRBJ2-5

CDR3 protein: ASSVLGGREQY
V gene: TRBV19
clone size: -
J gene: TRBJ2-7

CDR3 protein: ASSWGVSRPNEKLF
V gene: TRBV5-5
clone size: once
J gene: TRBJ1-4

CDR3 protein: ASGTSGSGSTDTQY
V gene: TRBV28
clone size: -
J gene: TRBJ2-3

CDR3 protein: ASSDRGAMNEQF
V gene: TRBV25-1
clone size: -
J gene: TRBJ2-1

CDR3 protein: ASRGERPNQPQH
V gene: TRBV28
clone size: -
J gene: TRBJ1-5

CDR3 protein: ASSLETLSGKLF
V gene: TRBV7-2
clone size: -
J gene: TRBJ1-4

CDR3 protein: ASSQARGLFYEQY
V gene: TRBV4-3
clone size: -
J gene: TRBJ2-7

CDR3 protein: ASSFGFTDTQY
V gene: TRBV7-2
clone size: -
J gene: TRBJ2-3

CDR3 protein: ASSRGWPNEKLF
V gene: TRBV5-8
clone size: -
J gene: TRBJ1-4

CDR3 protein: ASSSGTSGRESYEQY
V gene: TRBV11-2
clone size: -
J gene: TRBJ2-7

CDR3 protein: ASSQRDRGLNTEAF
V gene: TRBV4-2
clone size: few
J gene: TRBJ1-1

CDR3 protein: ASSTQGASGNTIY
V gene: TRBV7-2
clone size: -
J gene: TRBJ1-3

CDR3 protein: ASSLPSAGVSGANVLT
V gene: TRBV28
clone size: -
J gene: TRBJ2-6

CDR3 protein: ASSLQGEQY
V gene: TRBV5-6
clone size: -
J gene: TRBJ2-7

CDR3 protein: ASSLAQGLGETQY
V gene: TRBV28
clone size: -
J gene: TRBJ2-5

CDR3 protein: ASSSRQGEDTQY
V gene: TRBV11-2
clone size: -
J gene: TRBJ2-3

CDR3 protein: ASSSTMTGRETQY
V gene: TRBV7-9
clone size: -
J gene: TRBJ2-5